This T cell receptor (beta chain) came from a study of cytomegalovirus exposure and HLA in healthy donors. On the study more broadly: There were 117 million unique TCR beta sequences, drawn from about 190 million T cells, in an earlier analysis. Overall study findings and caveats: Cytomegalovirus-associated TCR beta chains were listed, numbering 150 to 200. The productive fraction for most TCR beta V segments was about 87% or about 30% in an earlier analysis.

60 Vbeta and 13 Jbeta primers were used in PCR. The assay was immunoSEQ multiplex PCR, and TCRdb's table has in-frame clones only and misses some. The sample records about 76,000 clones, roughly 80% being singletons. Concerning this clone: Its specificity is not known.

Germline CDR1 SGHTA, CDR2 FQGNSA. CDR3 size: 12 residues. Unmatched junction bases numbered 6, after V lost 6 bases and J lost 10 bases. The material sequenced was PBMCs. The genes are TRBV7-2 and TRBJ2-1; 7 bases agree with TRBD2. The receptor comes from a young woman in good health and CMV-seronegative. In DNA, the CDR3 is TGTGCCAGCAGTCTTAGCGGGCCCGAGCAGTTCTTC. Translated, it gives CASSLSGPEQFF.